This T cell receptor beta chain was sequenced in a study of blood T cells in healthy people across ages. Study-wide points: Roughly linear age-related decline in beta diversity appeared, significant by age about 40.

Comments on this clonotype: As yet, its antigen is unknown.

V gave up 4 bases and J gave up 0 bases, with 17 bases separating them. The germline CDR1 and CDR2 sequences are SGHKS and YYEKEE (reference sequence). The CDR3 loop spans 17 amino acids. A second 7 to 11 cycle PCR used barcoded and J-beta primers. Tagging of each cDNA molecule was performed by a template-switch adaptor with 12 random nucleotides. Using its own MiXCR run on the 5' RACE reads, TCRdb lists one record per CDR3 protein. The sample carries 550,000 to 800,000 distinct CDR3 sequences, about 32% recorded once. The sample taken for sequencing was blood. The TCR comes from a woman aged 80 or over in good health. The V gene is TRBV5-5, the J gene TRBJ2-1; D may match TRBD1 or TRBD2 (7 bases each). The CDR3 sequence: CASSQGGSRGSYNEQFF. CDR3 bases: TGTGCCAGCAGCCAGGGGGGGAGTCGAGGCTCCTACAATGAGCAGTTCTTC.